These T cell receptor beta chains were read from a single sample in a study of T cell changes during pregnancy in multiple sclerosis. Measured with immunoSEQ multiplex PCR; TCRdb has only the in-frame clones, and not every one. The table has tens of thousands of clones, approximately 90% seen once. This sample comprised CD4+ T cells from peripheral blood mononuclear cells, obtained in the first trimester of pregnancy. The receptors shown here come from a female donor with multiple sclerosis, enrolled in a pregnancy study. Both conserved end residues are part of each CDR3. Fields, in order: CDR3 length, V gene, D gene, clone size, J gene, CDR3 DNA, CDR3 protein. A D gene is named only where the DNA matches it firmly. Clone size, where shown, is once, few, many, or a class for clones that have expanded.

15	TRBV28	TRBD2	-	TRBJ2-1	TGTGCCAGCAGTCCGATAGCGGGGGGGTACAATGAGCAGTTCTTC	CASSPIAGGYNEQFF
15	TRBV5-1	-	few	TRBJ1-1	TGCGCCAGCAGCCCACAGGGAGACATGAACACTGAAGCTTTCTTT	CASSPQGDMNTEAFF
13	TRBV5-4	-	-	TRBJ1-3	TGTGCCAGCAGCCCCGCGGCGGTAAACACCATATATTTT	CASSPAAVNTIYF
16	TRBV7-9	TRBD1	-	TRBJ2-7	TGTGCCAGCAGCTCCGCGACAGGGGGCGCGAAGTACGAGCAGTACTTC	CASSSATGGAKYEQYF
16	TRBV5-1	-	-	TRBJ2-2	TGCGCCAGCAGCTTGGAGCGGACCTCCAACACCGGGGAGCTGTTTTTT	CASSLERTSNTGELFF
14	TRBV13	-	once	TRBJ1-3	TGTGCCAGCAGCTTGGACAGAACCGGAAACACCATATATTTT	CASSLDRTGNTIYF
17	TRBV10-1	TRBD2	-	TRBJ2-2	TGCGCCAGCAGTGGGGCTAGCGGGAGGGCTCGGACCGGGGAGCTGTTTTTT	CASSGASGRARTGELFF
15	TRBV9	-	-	TRBJ2-5	TGTGCCAGCAGCGTAGGTCCACAGGGAGAAGAGACCCAGTACTTC	CASSVGPQGEETQYF
16	TRBV11-2	-	-	TRBJ1-3	TGTGCCAGCAGCTTAGTTGGCAGATTCTCTGGAAACACCATATATTTT	CASSLVGRFSGNTIYF
15	TRBV28	TRBD1	-	TRBJ1-5	TGTGCCAGCAGTTCCCCGACAGGGCGGAATCAGCCCCAGCATTTT	CASSSPTGRNQPQHF
15	TRBV13	TRBD1	-	TRBJ2-7	TGTGCCAGCAGCCCGGGGACAGTAATTACCTACGAGCAGTACTTC	CASSPGTVITYEQYF
14	TRBV28	-	-	TRBJ1-4	TGTGCCAGCAGTTTGCGCCCCCCGAATGAAAAACTGTTTTTT	CASSLRPPNEKLFF
14	TRBV6-6	-	-	TRBJ1-5	TGTGCCAGCAGTTACGGTGGGGAGAATCAGCCCCAGCATTTT	CASSYGGENQPQHF
13	TRBV7-2	TRBD1	few	TRBJ1-2	TGTGCCAGCAGCCCGGACAGGGTCTATGGCTACACCTTC	CASSPDRVYGYTF
18	TRBV4-2	TRBD2	-	TRBJ2-5	TGTGCCAGCAGCCAAGATCCTAGCGGGGGGGCCTGGGGAGAGACCCAGTACTTC	CASSQDPSGGAWGETQYF
14	TRBV27	TRBD2	-	TRBJ2-3	TGTGCCAGCAGAGTTAGCGGGGGCCCAGATACGCAGTATTTT	CASRVSGGPDTQYF
15	TRBV6-4	TRBD2	-	TRBJ2-3	TGTGCCAGCGCTTATAGCGGGAGGGCGAAAGATACGCAGTATTTT	CASAYSGRAKDTQYF
17	TRBV7-2	TRBD1	-	TRBJ1-4	TGTGCCAGCAGCCAGACAGGGCATTATGACCCGTTTGAAAAACTGTTTTTT	CASSQTGHYDPFEKLFF
12	TRBV15	-	-	TRBJ1-1	TGTGCCACCAGCAGAGGGGAGTCGGCCGCTTTCTTT	CATSRGESAAFF
15	TRBV7-2	TRBD1	-	TRBJ1-1	TGTGCCAGCAGCGCACGGGACAGGGGGGGCGCTGAAGCTTTCTTT	CASSARDRGGAEAFF
17	TRBV28	-	-	TRBJ2-3	TGTGCCAGCAGCTCTCTAATCCGGGGAACTAGCACAGATACGCAGTATTTT	CASSSLIRGTSTDTQYF
14	TRBV5-4	-	-	TRBJ1-1	TGTGCCAGCAGCTCCCAGGGGCTTCTCACTGAAGCTTTCTTT	CASSSQGLLTEAFF
15	TRBV5-4	TRBD1	-	TRBJ2-5	TGTGCCAGCAGCTTGGGGGACAGGGTCGAAGAGACCCAGTACTTC	CASSLGDRVEETQYF
11	TRBV20-1	-	-	TRBJ1-1	TGCAGTGCTAGAGTGTTCGGTGAAGCTTTCTTT	CSARVFGEAFF
15	TRBV5-1	-	-	TRBJ2-2	TGCGCCAGCAGCTTGAACAGGGATTACACCGGGGAGCTGTTTTTT	CASSLNRDYTGELFF
15	TRBV5-1	TRBD1	-	TRBJ1-2	TGCGCCAGCAAGAGTCCCGGGACAGGGGATGATGGCTACACCTTC	CASKSPGTGDDGYTF
15	TRBV6-1	TRBD1	-	TRBJ2-3	TGTGCCAGCAGGGAGGGACAGGGAGCCACAGATACGCAGTATTTT	CASREGQGATDTQYF
15	TRBV6-1	TRBD2	-	TRBJ2-5	TGTGCCAGCAGTGTAGGGAGGGGAATCCAAGAGACCCAGTACTTC	CASSVGRGIQETQYF
15	TRBV6-5	TRBD1	-	TRBJ1-5	TGTGCCAGCAGTACAGGGGGTTATAGCAATCAGCCCCAGCATTTT	CASSTGGYSNQPQHF
16	TRBV15	TRBD2	-	TRBJ2-3	TGTGCCACCAGCAGAGCGAGCGGGAGGTGGACAGATACGCAGTATTTT	CATSRASGRWTDTQYF
14	TRBV29-1	-	-	TRBJ2-1	TGCAGCGTGCAGCGTTCCGGCTCCTACAATGAGCAGTTCTTC	CSVQRSGSYNEQFF
14	TRBV6-5	TRBD1	-	TRBJ2-7	TGTGCCAGCAGTTACTCGGGACAGGGTTCCGAGCAGTACTTC	CASSYSGQGSEQYF
14	TRBV28	TRBD1	-	TRBJ2-3	TGTGCCAGCAGTCCCGGGACAGGGTTACATACGCAGTATTTT	CASSPGTGLHTQYF
12	TRBV5-1	-	-	TRBJ1-4	TGCGCCAGCAACTGGGGGGGGGAAAAACTGTTTTTT	CASNWGGEKLFF
15	TRBV2	TRBD1	-	TRBJ2-7	TGTGCCAGCAATAGCTTTGGGACAGGGGGCGACGAGCAGTACTTC	CASNSFGTGGDEQYF
13	TRBV29-1	TRBD1	-	TRBJ2-7	TGCAGCGTTGGCGTGACAGGGGCCTACGAGCAGTACTTC	CSVGVTGAYEQYF
16	TRBV7-3	-	-	TRBJ2-6	TGTGCCAGCAGCTTAAGGGGCGGGGCTGGGGCCAACGTCCTGACTTTC	CASSLRGGAGANVLTF
15	TRBV7-9	-	once	TRBJ1-1	TGTGCCAGCAGTCCATCGTGGGGCTTGAACACTGAAGCTTTCTTT	CASSPSWGLNTEAFF
15	TRBV6-1	-	-	TRBJ2-1	TGTGCCAGCATCTATGACAGGATGGACTACAATGAGCAGTTCTTC	CASIYDRMDYNEQFF
12	TRBV19	TRBD1	-	TRBJ1-1	TGTGCCAGTAGTATGAAGGACAGGGAAGCTTTCTTT	CASSMKDREAFF
16	TRBV9	-	-	TRBJ1-3	TGTGCCAGCAGCGTAGCTATGGGGCTCGGTGGAAACACCATATATTTT	CASSVAMGLGGNTIYF
14	TRBV6-5	-	medium-sized	TRBJ1-2	TGTGCCAGCGGGGGACCGGGACACAACTATGGCTACACCTTC	CASGGPGHNYGYTF
15	TRBV11-2	TRBD1	medium-sized	TRBJ1-4	TGTGCCAGCAGCTTTGGGACAGGGATTCAGGAAAAACTGTTTTTT	CASSFGTGIQEKLFF
14	TRBV5-1	-	-	TRBJ2-3	TGCGCCAGCAGCTTGGACAGGGGCACAGATACGCAGTATTTT	CASSLDRGTDTQYF
13	TRBV5-1	TRBD1	-	TRBJ2-1	TGCGCCAGCAGCTCGGACAGGATGGTTGAGCAGTTCTTC	CASSSDRMVEQFF
14	TRBV6-1	-	-	TRBJ1-3	TGTGCCAGCAGTCAGGGCAGCTCTGGAAACACCATATATTTT	CASSQGSSGNTIYF
16	TRBV6-6	-	-	TRBJ2-5	TGTGCCAGCAGTTACGCACCACCTGGCCGAGGGGAGACCCAGTACTTC	CASSYAPPGRGETQYF
15	TRBV5-1	TRBD1	once	TRBJ1-4	TGCGCCAGCAGCTTGGGAGGGGGCGGTAATGAAAAACTGTTTTTT	CASSLGGGGNEKLFF
14	TRBV2	TRBD2	-	TRBJ2-1	TGTGCCAGCAGTGTGACTAGCGACGTTTCCGAGCAGTTCTTC	CASSVTSDVSEQFF
14	TRBV6-1	TRBD2	-	TRBJ2-2	TGTGCCAGCAACCTACGGGGGGGGAACGGGGAGCTGTTTTTT	CASNLRGGNGELFF
13	TRBV10-3	TRBD1	-	TRBJ2-7	TGTGCCGTCGCCGGGACAGGGGGCGACGAGCAGTACTTC	CAVAGTGGDEQYF
17	TRBV5-5	-	-	TRBJ2-3	TGTGCCAGCAGCTTGGGGGCAGGCAGGGGGGGCACAGATACGCAGTATTTT	CASSLGAGRGGTDTQYF
15	TRBV27	-	-	TRBJ1-3	TGTGCCAGCAGTTCCCGAGGGACATCTGGAAACACCATATATTTT	CASSSRGTSGNTIYF
14	TRBV2	TRBD1	medium-sized	TRBJ2-7	TGTGCCAGCAGCCGTTCCGGGACAGGGGGACGGCAGTACTTC	CASSRSGTGGRQYF
17	TRBV18	TRBD2	-	TRBJ2-3	TGTGCCAGCTCACCCACAAGACTAGCGGGGGTCACAGATACGCAGTATTTT	CASSPTRLAGVTDTQYF
16	TRBV10-1	-	-	TRBJ1-1	TGCGCCAGCAGTGAGCGGCACTCCCGGGGGAACACTGAAGCTTTCTTT	CASSERHSRGNTEAFF
13	TRBV30	-	-	TRBJ2-7	TGTGCCTGGAAAGGGCAGGTGGGGGGCGAGCAGTACTTC	CAWKGQVGGEQYF
15	TRBV6-1	TRBD1	-	TRBJ2-1	TGTGCCAGCAGGGACTACAGGGGGCGGCACAATGAGCAGTTCTTC	CASRDYRGRHNEQFF
17	TRBV18	-	-	TRBJ2-2	TGTGCCAGCTCACCCTTAAGGAAAACAGGGAACACCGGGGAGCTGTTTTTT	CASSPLRKTGNTGELFF